This T cell receptor (beta chain) was sequenced during a study of cytomegalovirus exposure and HLA in healthy donors. The V gene's germline CDR1 is SGHTS and CDR2 YDEGEE. Germline trimming cut 4 bases from V and 0 bases from J; bases unmatched to any gene: 17. This CDR3 comprises 20 residues. PCR primers comprised 60 Vbeta and 13 Jbeta primers. Assay used: immunoSEQ multiplex PCR; TCRdb lists only in-frame clones, some missing. The sample table sets out about 200,000 clones. Sample: PBMCs. The chain carries TRBV5-8 and TRBJ2-3, with 10 bases lining up with TRBD2. This sequence originates from a boy aged 5-17 years in good health and CMV-seronegative. Here the CDR3 reads CASSGGGLAVFTASTDTQYF. CDR3 nucleotides: TGTGCCAGCAGCGGCGGAGGACTAGCGGTCTTTACCGCTAGCACAGATACGCAGTATTTT. Supplemented by reference TRBV5-8 and TRBJ2-3, the full variable domain reads EAGVTQSPTHLIKTRGQQATLRCSPISGHTSVYWYQQALGLGLQFLLWYDEGEERNRGNFPPRFSGRQFPNYSSELNVNALELEDSALYLCASSGGGLAVFTASTDTQYFGPGTRLTVL.